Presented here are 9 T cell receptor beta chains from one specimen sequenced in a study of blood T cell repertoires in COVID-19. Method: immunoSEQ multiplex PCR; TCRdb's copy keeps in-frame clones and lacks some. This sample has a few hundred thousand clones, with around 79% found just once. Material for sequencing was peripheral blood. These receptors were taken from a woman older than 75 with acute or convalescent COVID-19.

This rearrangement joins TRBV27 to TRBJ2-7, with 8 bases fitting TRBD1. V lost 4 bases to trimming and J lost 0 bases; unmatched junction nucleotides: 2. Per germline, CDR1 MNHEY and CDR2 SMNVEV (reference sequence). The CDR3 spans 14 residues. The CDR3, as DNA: TGTGCCAGCAGTTCGGACAGGGTCTCCTACGAGCAGTACTTC. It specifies CASSSDRVSYEQYF.

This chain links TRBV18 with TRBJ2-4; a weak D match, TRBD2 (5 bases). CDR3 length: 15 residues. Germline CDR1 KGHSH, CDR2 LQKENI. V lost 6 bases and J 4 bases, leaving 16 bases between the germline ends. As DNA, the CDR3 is TGTGCCAGCTCTCCCAACGAGGGTTTTAAAAACATTCAGTACTTC. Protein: CASSPNEGFKNIQYF.

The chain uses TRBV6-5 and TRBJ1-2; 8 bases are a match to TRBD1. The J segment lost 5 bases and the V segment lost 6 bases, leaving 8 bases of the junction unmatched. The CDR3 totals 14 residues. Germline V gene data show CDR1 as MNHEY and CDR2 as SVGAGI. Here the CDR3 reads CASSIGQGDYGYTF. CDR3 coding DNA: TGTGCCAGCAGCATCGGACAGGGTGATTATGGCTACACCTTC.

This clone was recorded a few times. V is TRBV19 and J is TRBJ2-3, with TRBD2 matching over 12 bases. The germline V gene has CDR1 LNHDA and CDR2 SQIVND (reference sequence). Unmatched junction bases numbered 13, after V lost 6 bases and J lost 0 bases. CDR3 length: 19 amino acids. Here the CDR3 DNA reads TGTGCCAGTAGCCCTACTAGCGGGGGGCCAACTTCTAGCACAGATACGCAGTATTTT. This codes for CASSPTSGGPTSSTDTQYF.

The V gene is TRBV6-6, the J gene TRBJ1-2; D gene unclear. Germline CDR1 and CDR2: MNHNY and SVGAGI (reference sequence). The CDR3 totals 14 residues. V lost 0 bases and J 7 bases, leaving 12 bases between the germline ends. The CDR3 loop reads CASSYSIWRSGYTF. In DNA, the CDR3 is TGTGCCAGCAGTTACTCGATCTGGAGAAGTGGCTACACCTTC.

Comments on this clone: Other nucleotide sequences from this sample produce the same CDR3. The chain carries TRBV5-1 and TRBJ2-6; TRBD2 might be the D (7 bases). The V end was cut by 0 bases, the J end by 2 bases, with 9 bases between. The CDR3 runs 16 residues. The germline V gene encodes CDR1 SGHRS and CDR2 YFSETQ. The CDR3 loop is CASSLVGGPGANVLTF. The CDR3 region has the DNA TGCGCCAGCAGCTTGGTGGGGGGGCCTGGGGCCAACGTCCTGACTTTC.

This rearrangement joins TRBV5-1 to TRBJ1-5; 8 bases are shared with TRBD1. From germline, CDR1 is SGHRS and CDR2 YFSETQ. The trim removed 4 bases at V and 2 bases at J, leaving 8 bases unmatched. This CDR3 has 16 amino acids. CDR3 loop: CASSVGQAEGNQPQHF. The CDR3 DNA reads TGCGCCAGCAGCGTGGGACAGGCGGAAGGCAATCAGCCCCAGCATTTT.

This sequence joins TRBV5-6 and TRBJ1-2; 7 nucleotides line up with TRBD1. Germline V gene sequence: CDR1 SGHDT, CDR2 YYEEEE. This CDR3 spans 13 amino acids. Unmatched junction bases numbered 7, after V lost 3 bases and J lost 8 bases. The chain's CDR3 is CASSSQGGRGYTF. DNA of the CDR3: TGTGCCAGCAGCTCGCAGGGGGGTAGAGGCTACACCTTC.

The CDR3: CASRASGGKGEQFF. The CDR3 DNA sequence: TGCGCCAGCAGAGCTAGCGGGGGAAAGGGAGAGCAGTTCTTC. The rearrangement uses TRBV5-1 and TRBJ2-1; 10 nucleotides line up with TRBD2. The V gene end was trimmed by 5 bases and the J gene end by 10 bases; junction bases not matched to a gene: 9. This CDR3 spans 14 amino acids. CDR1 is SGHRS, CDR2 YFSETQ, per germline. Based on the CDR3 plus reference TRBV5-1 and TRBJ2-1, the full variable domain is KAGVTQTPRYLIKTRGQQVTLSCSPISGHRSVSWYQQTPGQGLQFLFEYFSETQRNKGNFPGRFSGRQFSNSRSEMNVSTLELGDSALYLCASRASGGKGEQFFGPGTRLTVL.